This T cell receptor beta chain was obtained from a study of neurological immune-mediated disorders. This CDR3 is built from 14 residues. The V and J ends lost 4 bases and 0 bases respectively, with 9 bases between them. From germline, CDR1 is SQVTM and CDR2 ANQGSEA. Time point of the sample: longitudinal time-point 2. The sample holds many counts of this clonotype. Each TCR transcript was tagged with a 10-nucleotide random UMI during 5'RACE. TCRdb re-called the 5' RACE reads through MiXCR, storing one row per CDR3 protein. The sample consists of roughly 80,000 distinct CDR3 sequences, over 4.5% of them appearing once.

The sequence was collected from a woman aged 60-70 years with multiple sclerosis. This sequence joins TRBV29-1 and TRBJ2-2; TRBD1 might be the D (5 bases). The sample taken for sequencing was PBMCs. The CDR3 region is CSVGAGPNTGELFF. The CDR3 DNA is TGCAGCGTTGGTGCAGGGCCGAACACCGGGGAGCTGTTTTTT.